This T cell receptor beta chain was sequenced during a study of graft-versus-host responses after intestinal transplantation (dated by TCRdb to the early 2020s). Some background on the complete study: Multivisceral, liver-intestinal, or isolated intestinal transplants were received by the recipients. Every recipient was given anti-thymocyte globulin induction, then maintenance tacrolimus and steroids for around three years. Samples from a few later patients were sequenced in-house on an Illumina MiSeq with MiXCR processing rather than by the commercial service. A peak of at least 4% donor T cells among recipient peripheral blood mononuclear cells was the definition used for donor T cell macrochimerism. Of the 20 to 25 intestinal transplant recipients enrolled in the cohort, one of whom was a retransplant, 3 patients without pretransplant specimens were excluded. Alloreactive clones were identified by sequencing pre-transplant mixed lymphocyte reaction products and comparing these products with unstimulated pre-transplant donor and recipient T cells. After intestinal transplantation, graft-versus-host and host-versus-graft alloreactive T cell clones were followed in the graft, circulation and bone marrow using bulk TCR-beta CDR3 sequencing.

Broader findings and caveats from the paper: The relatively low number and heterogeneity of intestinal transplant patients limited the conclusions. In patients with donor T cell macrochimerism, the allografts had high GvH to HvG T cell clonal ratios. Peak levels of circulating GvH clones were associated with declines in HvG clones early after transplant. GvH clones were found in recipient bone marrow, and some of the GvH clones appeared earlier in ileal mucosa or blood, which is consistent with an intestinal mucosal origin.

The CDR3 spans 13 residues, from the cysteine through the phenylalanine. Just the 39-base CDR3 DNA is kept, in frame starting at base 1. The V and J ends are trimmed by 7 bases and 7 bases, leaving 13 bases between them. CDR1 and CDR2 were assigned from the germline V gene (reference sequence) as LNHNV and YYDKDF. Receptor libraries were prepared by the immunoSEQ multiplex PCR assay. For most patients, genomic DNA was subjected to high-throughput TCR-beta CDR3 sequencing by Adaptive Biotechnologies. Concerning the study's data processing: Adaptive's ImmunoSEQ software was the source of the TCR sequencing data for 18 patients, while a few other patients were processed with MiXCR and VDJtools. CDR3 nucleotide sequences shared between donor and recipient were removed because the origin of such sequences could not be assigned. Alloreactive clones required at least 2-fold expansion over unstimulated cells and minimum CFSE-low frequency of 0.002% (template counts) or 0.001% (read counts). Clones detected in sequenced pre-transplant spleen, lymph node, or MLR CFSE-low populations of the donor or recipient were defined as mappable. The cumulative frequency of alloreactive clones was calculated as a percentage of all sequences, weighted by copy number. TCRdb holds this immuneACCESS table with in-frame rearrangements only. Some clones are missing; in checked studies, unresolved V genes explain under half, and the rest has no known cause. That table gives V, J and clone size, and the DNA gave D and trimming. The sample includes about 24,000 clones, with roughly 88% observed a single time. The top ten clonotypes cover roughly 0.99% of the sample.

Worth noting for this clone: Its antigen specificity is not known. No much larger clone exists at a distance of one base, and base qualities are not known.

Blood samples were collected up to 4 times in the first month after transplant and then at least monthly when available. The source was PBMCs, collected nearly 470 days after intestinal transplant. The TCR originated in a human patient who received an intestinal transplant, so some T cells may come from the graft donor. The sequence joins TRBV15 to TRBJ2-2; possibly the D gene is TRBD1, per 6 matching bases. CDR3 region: CATTRGHRGELFF. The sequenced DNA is TGTGCCACCACCCGGGGACACCGCGGGGAGCTGTTTTTT.